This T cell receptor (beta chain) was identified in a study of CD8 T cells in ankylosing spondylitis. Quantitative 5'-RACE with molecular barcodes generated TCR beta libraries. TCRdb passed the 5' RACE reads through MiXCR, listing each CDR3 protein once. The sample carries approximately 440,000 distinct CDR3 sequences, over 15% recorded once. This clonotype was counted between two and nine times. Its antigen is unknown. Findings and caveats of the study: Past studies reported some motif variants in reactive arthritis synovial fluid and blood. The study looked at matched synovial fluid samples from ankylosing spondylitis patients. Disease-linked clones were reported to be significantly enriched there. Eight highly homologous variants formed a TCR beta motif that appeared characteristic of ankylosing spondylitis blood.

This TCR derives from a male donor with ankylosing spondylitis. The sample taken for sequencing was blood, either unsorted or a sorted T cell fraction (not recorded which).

The CDR3 sequence is CSARGNKGSSGEKLFF. The CDR3 nucleotides are TGCAGTGCTAGAGGAAATAAGGGGAGTTCGGGTGAAAAACTGTTTTTT. The rearrangement uses TRBV20-1 and TRBJ1-4; D is possibly TRBD1 (5 bases). Trimming cost V 1 base and J 7 bases, with 19 bases left between them. CDR1 and CDR2 (germline): DFQATT, SNEGSKA (reference sequence). The CDR3 is made up of 16 amino acids.